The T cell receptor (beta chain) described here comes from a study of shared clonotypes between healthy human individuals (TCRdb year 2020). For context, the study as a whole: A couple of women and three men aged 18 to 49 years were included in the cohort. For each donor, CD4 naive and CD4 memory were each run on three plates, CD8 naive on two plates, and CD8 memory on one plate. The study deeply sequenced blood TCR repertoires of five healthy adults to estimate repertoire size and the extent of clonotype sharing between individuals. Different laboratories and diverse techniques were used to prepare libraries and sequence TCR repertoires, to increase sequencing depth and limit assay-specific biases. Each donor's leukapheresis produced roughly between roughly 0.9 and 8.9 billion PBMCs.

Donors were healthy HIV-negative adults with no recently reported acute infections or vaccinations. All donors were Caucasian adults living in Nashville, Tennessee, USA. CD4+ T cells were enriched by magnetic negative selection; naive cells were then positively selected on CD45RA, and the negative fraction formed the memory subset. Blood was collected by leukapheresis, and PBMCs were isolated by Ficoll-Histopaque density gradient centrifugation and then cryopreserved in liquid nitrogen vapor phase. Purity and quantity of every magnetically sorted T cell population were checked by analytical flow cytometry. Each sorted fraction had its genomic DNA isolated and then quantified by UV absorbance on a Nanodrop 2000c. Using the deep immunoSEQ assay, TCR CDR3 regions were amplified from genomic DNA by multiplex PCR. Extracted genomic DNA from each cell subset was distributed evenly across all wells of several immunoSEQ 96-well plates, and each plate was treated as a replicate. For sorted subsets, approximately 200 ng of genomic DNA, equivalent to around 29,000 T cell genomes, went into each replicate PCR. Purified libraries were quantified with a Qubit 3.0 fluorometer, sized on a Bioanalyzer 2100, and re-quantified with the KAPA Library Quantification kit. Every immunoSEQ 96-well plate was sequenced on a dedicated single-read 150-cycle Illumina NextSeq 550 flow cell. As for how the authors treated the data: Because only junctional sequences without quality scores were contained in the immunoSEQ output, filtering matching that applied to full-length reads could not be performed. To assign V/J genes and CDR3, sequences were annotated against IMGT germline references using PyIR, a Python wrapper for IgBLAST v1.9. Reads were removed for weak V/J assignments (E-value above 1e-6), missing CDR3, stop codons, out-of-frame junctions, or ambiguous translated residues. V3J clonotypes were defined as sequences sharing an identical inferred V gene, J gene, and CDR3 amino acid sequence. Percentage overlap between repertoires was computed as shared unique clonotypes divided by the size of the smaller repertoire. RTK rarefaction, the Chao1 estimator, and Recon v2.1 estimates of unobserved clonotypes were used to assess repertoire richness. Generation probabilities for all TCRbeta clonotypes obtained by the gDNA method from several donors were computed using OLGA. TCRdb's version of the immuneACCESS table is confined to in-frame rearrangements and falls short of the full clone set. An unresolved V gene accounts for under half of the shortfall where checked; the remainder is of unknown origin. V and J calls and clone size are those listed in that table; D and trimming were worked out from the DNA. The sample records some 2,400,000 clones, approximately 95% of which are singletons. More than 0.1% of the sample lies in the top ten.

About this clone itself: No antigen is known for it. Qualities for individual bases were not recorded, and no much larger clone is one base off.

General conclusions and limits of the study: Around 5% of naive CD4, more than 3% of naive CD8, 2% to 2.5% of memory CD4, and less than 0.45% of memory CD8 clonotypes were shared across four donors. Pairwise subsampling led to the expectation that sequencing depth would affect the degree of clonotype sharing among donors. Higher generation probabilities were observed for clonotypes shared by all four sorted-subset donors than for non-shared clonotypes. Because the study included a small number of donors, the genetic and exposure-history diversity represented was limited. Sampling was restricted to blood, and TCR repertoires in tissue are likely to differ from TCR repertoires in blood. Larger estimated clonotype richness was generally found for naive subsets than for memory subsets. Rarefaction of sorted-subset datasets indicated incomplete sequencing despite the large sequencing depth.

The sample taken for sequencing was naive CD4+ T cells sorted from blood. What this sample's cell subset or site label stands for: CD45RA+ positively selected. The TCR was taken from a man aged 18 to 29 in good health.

This receptor carries the CDR3 CASSLDFAGAQETQYF. The sequence in DNA is TGCGCCAGCAGCCTAGACTTTGCGGGGGCCCAAGAGACCCAGTACTTC. The rearranged segments are TRBV5-1 and TRBJ2-5; a tentative D match to TRBD2 spans 7 bases. From the cysteine through the phenylalanine, the CDR3 covers 16 amino acids. Only the CDR3 region is kept as DNA, spanning 48 bases read in frame from base 1. The V and J ends are trimmed by 4 bases and 1 base, leaving 17 bases between them. Per the germline V gene, SGHRS is the CDR1 and YFSETQ is the CDR2.